Below, one TCR beta chain is given with its context. Its antigen is unknown. This entry comes from a study of PD-L1 blockade in urothelial cancer. Study overall: Patients began atezolizumab, 1,200 mg intravenously every 3 weeks, at some point between 2013 and 2015. Anywhere from 0 to 3 prior chemotherapy regimens had been received by patients.

Overall study findings and caveats: Durable benefit was linked to greater 3-week expansion of tumor-associated blood clones.

Per germline, CDR1 KGHSH and CDR2 LQKENI. With 6 bases clipped from V and 4 bases from J, the junction kept 8 bases outside the gene matches. The CDR3 is made up of 14 amino acids. Indicated time point: pretreatment peripheral blood. Each PCR had synthetic TCR analog templates added to it as a spike-in. Libraries were prepared by immunoSEQ multiplex PCR; TCRdb keeps only in-frame clonotypes and omits some of them. Counted here are approximately 51,000 clones, about 82% occurring once; the ten biggest clones make up 20% to 25%. Specimen: PBMCs, collected around atezolizumab (anti-PD-L1) treatment. The clonotype was recovered from a man in his sixties with urothelial cancer. The chain recombines TRBV18 with TRBJ1-1; TRBD1 matches at 7 bases. The CDR3 nucleotides are TGTGCCAGCTCCTCCGGGACAGCCCTCACTGAAGCTTTCTTT. Its protein is CASSSGTALTEAFF.